This T cell receptor (beta chain) was recorded in a study of T cell repertoires in cytomegalovirus infection. Study in general: Matching HLA type and CMV infection were both indicated by public TCR beta signatures.

CDR3 length equals 11 residues. Germline CDR1 and CDR2: SNHLY and FYNNEI. Findings and limits, study-wide: Identification of carriers of CMV plus the relevant HLA was performed using cumulative public TCR beta family frequency. The ex vivo response was dominated by HLA-C-restricted CMV-specific TCR beta clonotypes.

Of note for this clonotype: Its specificity is not known. At one of its ends the junction is not consistent with the germline gene, which may arise from a read error.

MiXCR was run by TCRdb on the reads, yielding one entry per CDR3 protein. The sample lists approximately 500,000 distinct CDR3 sequences, approximately 10% occurring once. This sequence originates from a human donor in good health (CMV status not recorded). Some clones in this sample may be carry-over from other donors' samples. The chain is built from TRBV2 and TRBJ2-7; possibly TRBD1 for D (6 bases). What was sequenced was PBMCs. The CDR3 DNA follows: TGTGCCAGCAGTGAAGGAGATCGTAGGGGGTTC. This gives the protein CASSEGDRRGF.